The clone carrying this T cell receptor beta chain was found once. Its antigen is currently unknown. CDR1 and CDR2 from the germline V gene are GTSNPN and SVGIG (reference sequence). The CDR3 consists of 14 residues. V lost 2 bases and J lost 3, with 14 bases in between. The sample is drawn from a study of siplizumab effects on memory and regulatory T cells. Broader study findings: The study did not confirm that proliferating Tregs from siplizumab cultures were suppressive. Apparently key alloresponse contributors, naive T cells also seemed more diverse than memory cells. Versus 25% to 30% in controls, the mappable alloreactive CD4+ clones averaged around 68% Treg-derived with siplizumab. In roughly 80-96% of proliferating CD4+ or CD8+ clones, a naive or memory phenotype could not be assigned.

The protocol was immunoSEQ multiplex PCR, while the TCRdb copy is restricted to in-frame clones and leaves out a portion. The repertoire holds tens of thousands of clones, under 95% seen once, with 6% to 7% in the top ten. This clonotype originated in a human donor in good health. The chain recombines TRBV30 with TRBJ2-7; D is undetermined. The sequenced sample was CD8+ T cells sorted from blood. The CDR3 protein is CAWSLPGPLYEQYF. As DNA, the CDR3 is TGTGCCTGGAGTTTACCCGGACCCCTCTACGAGCAGTACTTC.